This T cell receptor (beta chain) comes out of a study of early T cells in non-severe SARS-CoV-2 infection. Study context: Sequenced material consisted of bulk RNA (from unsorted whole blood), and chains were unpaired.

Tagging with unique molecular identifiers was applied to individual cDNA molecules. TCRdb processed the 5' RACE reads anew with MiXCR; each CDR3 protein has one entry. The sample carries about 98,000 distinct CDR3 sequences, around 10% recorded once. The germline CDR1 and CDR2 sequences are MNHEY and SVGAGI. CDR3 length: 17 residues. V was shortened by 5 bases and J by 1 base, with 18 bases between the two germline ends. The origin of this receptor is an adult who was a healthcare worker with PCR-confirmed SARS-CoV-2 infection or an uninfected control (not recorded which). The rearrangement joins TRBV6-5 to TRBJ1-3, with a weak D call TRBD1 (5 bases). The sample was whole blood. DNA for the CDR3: TGTGCCAGCAGTCTCAATACCCCGGGACGGTCTGGAAACACCATATATTTT. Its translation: CASSLNTPGRSGNTIYF.